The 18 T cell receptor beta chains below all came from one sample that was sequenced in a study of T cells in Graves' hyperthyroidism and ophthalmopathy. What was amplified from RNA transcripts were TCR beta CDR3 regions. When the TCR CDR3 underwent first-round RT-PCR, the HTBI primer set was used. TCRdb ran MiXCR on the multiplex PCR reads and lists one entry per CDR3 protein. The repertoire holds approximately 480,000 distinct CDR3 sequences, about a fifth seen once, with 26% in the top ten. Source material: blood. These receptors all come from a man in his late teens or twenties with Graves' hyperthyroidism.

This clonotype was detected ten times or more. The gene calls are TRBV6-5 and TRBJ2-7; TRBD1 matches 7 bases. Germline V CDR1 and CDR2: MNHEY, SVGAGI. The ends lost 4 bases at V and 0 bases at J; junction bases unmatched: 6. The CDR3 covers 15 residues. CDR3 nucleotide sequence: TGTGCCAGCAGTTGGACAGGCGAGACCTCCTACGAGCAGTACTTC. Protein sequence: CASSWTGETSYEQYF.

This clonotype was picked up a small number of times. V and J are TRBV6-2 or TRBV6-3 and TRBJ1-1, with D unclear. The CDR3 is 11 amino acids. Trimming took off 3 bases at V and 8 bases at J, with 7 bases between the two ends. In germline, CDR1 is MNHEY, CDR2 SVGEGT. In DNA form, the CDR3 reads TGTGCCAGCAGTTATACAAGGGAAGCTTTCTTT. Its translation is CASSYTREAFF.

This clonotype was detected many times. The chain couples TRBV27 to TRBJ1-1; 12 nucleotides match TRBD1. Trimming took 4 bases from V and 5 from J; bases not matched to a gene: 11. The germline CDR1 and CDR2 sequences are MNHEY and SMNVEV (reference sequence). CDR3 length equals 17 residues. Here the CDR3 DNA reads TGTGCCAGCAGTTCCCGGGACAGGGGGCCGGTGGGTACTGAAGCTTTCTTT. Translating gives CASSSRDRGPVGTEAFF.

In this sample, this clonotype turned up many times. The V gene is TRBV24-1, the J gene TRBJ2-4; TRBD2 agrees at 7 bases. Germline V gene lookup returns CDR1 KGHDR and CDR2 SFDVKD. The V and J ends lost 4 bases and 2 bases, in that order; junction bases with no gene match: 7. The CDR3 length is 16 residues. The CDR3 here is CATSEPASGPKNIQYF. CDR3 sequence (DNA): TGTGCCACCAGTGAGCCTGCTAGCGGCCCCAAAAACATTCAGTACTTC.

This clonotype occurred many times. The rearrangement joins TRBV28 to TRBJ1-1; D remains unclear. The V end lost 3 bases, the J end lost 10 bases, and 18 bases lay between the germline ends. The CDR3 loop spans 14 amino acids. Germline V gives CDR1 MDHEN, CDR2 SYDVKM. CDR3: CASSFLSSGSGAFF. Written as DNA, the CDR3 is TGTGCCAGCAGTTTTCTGTCGTCGGGGTCGGGAGCTTTCTTT.

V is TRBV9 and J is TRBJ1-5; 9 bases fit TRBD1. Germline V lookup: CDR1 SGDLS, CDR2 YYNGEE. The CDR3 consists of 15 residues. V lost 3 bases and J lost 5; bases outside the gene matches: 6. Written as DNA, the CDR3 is TGTGCCAGCAGCGCCACAGGGGGCTTAGATCAGCCCCAGCATTTT. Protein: CASSATGGLDQPQHF.

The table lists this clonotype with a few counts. The CDR3 nucleotides read TGTGCCAGCAGCCGAGTTCCGGGGCCGGTTTTGAGCGGGGAGCTGTTTTTT. Translation: CASSRVPGPVLSGELFF. J is TRBJ2-2 and V is TRBV11-2; perhaps D is TRBD1 or TRBD2 (5 bases each). CDR3 length: 17 amino acids. Germline values: CDR1 SGHAT, CDR2 FQNNGV. The V end lost 5 bases, the J end lost 7 bases, and 23 bases lay between the germline ends.

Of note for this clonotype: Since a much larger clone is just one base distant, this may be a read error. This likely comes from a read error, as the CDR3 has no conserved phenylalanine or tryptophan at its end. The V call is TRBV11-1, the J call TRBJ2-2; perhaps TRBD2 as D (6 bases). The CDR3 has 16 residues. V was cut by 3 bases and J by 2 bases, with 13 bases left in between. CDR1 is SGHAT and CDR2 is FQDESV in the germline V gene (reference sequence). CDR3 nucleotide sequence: TGTGCCAGCAGCTTGGAGGGTGACAGTAACACCGGGGAGCTGTTTCTT. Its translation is CASSLEGDSNTGELFL.

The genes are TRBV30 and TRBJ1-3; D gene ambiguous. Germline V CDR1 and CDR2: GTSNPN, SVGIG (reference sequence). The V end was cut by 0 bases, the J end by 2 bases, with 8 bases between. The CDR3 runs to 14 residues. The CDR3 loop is CAWSVGGPGNTIYF. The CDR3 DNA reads TGTGCCTGGAGTGTAGGTGGGCCTGGAAACACCATATATTTT.

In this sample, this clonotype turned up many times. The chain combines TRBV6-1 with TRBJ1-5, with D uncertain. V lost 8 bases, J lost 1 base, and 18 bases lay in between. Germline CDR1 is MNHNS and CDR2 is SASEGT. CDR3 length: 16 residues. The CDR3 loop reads CASCRTTGISNQPQHF. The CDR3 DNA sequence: TGTGCCAGCTGTCGTACAACGGGGATCAGCAATCAGCCCCAGCATTTT.

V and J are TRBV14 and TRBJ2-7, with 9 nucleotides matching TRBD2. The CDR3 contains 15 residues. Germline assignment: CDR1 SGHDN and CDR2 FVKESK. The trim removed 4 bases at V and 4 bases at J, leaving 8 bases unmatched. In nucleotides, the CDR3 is TGTGCCAGCAGCCCCCCGGGGCGGGAGGGATACGAGCAGTACTTC. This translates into CASSPPGREGYEQYF.

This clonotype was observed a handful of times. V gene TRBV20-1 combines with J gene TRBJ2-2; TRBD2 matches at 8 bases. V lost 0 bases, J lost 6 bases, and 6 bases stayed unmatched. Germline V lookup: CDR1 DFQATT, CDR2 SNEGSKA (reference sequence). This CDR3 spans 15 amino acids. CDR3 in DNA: TGCAGTGCTAGAGATGCGGGGCGGGAGGCCGGGGAGCTGTTTTTT. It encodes CSARDAGREAGELFF.

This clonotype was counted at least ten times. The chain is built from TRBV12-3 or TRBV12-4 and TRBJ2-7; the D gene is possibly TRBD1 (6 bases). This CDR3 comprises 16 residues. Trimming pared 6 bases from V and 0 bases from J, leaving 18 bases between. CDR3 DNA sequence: TGTGCCAGCAGCAGAGGACAGATTTTACTCTCCTACGAGCAGTACTTC. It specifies CASSRGQILLSYEQYF.

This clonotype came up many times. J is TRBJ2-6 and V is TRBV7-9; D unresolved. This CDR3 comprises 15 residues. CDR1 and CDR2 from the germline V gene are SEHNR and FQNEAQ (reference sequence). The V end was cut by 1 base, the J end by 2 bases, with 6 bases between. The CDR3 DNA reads TGTGCCAGCAGCTTAGTTGAGGCTGGGGCCAACGTCCTGACTTTC. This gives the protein CASSLVEAGANVLTF.

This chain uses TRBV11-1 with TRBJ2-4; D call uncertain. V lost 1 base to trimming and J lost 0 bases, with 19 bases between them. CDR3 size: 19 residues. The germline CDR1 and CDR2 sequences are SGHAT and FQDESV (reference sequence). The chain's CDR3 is CASSLGSLKASLAKNIQYF. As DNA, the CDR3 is TGTGCCAGCAGCTTAGGTAGCCTAAAAGCCTCCTTAGCCAAAAACATTCAGTACTTC. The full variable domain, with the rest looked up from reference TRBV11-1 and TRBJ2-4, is EAEVAQSPRYKITEKSQAVAFWCDPISGHATLYWYRQILGQGPELLVQFQDESVVDDSQLPKDRFSAERLKGVDSTLKIQPAELGDSAMYLCASSLGSLKASLAKNIQYFGAGTRLSVL.

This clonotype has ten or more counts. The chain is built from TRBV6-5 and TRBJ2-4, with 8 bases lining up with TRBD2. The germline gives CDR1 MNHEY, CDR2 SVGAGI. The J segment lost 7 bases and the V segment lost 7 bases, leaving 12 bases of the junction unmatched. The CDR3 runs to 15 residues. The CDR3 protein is CASTKGAAGGNIQYF. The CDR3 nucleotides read TGTGCCAGCACCAAAGGGGCCGCGGGGGGCAACATTCAGTACTTC.

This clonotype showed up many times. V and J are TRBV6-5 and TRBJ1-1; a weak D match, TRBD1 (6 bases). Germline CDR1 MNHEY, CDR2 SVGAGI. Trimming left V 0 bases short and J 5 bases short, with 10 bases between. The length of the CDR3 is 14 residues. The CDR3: CASSYSGGNTEAFF. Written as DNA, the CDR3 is TGTGCCAGCAGTTACTCTGGGGGCAATACTGAAGCTTTCTTT.

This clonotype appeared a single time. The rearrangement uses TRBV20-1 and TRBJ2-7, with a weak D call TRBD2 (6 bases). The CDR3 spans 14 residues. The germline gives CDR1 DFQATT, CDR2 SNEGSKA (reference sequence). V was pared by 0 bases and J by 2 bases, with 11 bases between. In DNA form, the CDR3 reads TGCAGTGCTAGAGATCTGGGGGGAGCCTACGAGCAGTACTTC. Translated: CSARDLGGAYEQYF.